The T cell receptor beta chain under discussion was sequenced for a study of blood T cell repertoires in COVID-19. Deletions cut 6 bases from V and 4 bases from J, with 18 bases between. The CDR3 has 16 residues. The germline V gene has CDR1 LNHDA and CDR2 SQIVND (reference sequence). Generated by immunoSEQ multiplex PCR, the TCRdb table keeps only in-frame clones and is missing some. Of some 330,000 clones in the sample, approximately 88% were seen once. The receptor's source is a man aged 25-40 years who had recovered from COVID-19. Sequenced input: PBMCs or T cells enriched from blood (not recorded which). This sequence joins TRBV19 and TRBJ2-2; a possible D gene is TRBD2 (7 bases). The CDR3 region has the DNA TGTGCCAGTAGCATCCGGAGTGGGGGGGCCACCGGGGAGCTGTTTTTT. Protein: CASSIRSGGATGELFF. The full variable domain, completed using reference TRBV19 and TRBJ2-2, is DGGITQSPKYLFRKEGQNVTLSCEQNLNHDAMYWYRQDPGQGLRLIYYSQIVNDFQKGDIAEGYSVSREKKESFPLTVTSAQKNPTAFYLCASSIRSGGATGELFFGEGSRLTVL.